The rows below give T cell receptor beta chains drawn from one sample of a study of shared clonotypes between healthy human individuals. Clones were sequenced by immunoSEQ multiplex PCR, and TCRdb holds only the in-frame ones, with some missing. The table includes approximately 810,000 clones, 92% detected once. The sample comprised naive CD8+ T cells sorted from blood. These receptors all stem from a man aged 25-45 years in good health. Both conserved end residues are part of each CDR3. Fields, in order: V gene, D gene, clone size, J gene, CDR3 DNA, CDR3 protein. D genes are given only for firm matches. Clone size is shown for a subset of rows, as once, few, many or a class of expanded clone.

TRBV7-2,NA,NA,TRBJ1-5,TGTGCCAGCAGCTTACTGGGGCTTGGGGTTAATCAGCCCCAGCATTTT,CASSLLGLGVNQPQHF
TRBV27,NA,NA,TRBJ1-4,TGTGCCAGCAGTTTCGCAGGGATTAATGAAAAACTGTTTTTT,CASSFAGINEKLFF
TRBV7-3,NA,once,TRBJ2-1,TGTGCCAGCAGCTTTATAGGAGGACAGATAGAAGAGCAGTTCTTC,CASSFIGGQIEEQFF
TRBV15,NA,NA,TRBJ1-2,TGTGCCACCAGCAGAGAGGGAGGCGGAGGGGCAGGGTTCCCCTATGGCTACACCTTC,CATSREGGGGAGFPYGYTF
TRBV11-2,TRBD2,NA,TRBJ2-1,TGTGCCAGCAGCTTACCCCGGGAGGGAGGGAGTGGAGGCAATGAGCAGTTCTTC,CASSLPREGGSGGNEQFF
TRBV21-1,NA,NA,TRBJ2-5,TGTGCCAGCAGCAAAGCGCCTGGGGGGGACTACCAAGAGACCCAGTACTTC,CASSKAPGGDYQETQYF
TRBV11-3,NA,NA,TRBJ1-3,TGTGCCAGCTCGGGCACAAACTCTGGAAACACCATATATTTT,CASSGTNSGNTIYF
TRBV6-4,TRBD2,NA,TRBJ2-2,TGTGCCAGCAGTGACTCGATGCGAGGGCTAGCGGGAGAGAACACCGGGGAGCTGTTTTTT,CASSDSMRGLAGENTGELFF
TRBV6-6,TRBD1,NA,TRBJ1-5,TGTGCCAGCAGCGGGGACAGGGAGCATAGCAATCAGCCCCAGCATTTT,CASSGDREHSNQPQHF
TRBV5-8,NA,NA,TRBJ2-1,TGTGCCAGCAGCTTGCTGGCGGTTGGTGAGCAGTTCTTC,CASSLLAVGEQFF
TRBV6-4,NA,NA,TRBJ1-2,TGTGCCAGCAGTGACGCGACACGCTATGGCTACACCTTC,CASSDATRYGYTF
TRBV28,NA,NA,TRBJ1-3,TGTGCCAGCAGTACCTGGACATGGAGAAACACCATATATTTT,CASSTWTWRNTIYF
TRBV5-5,NA,NA,TRBJ1-3,TGTGCCAGCAGCTCAATCGACAGGAGGGGAAACACCATATATTTT,CASSSIDRRGNTIYF
TRBV4-3,TRBD2,NA,TRBJ2-1,TGCGCCAGCAGCCAAGACGAGAGAGCGGGAGTCTACAATGAGCAGTTCTTC,CASSQDERAGVYNEQFF
TRBV11-2,NA,NA,TRBJ2-1,TGTGCCAGCAGCTTAGATTGGGGCGGGCCGTTACAGTTCTTC,CASSLDWGGPLQFF
TRBV9,NA,NA,TRBJ2-1,TGTGCCAGCAGCGTAGATAGCAATGAGCAGTTCTTC,CASSVDSNEQFF
TRBV10-3,NA,NA,TRBJ2-1,TGTGCCATCAGTGAGTCGGGCAATGAGCAGTTCTTC,CAISESGNEQFF
TRBV27,TRBD2,NA,TRBJ2-1,TGTGCCAGCAGTACAACCGGGACTAGGAGAAACAATGAGCAGTTCTTC,CASSTTGTRRNNEQFF
TRBV28,TRBD2,NA,TRBJ2-5,TGTGCCAGCAGTTTGCCGGGACTAGCGGGAGCGGATGAGACCCAGTACTTC,CASSLPGLAGADETQYF
TRBV5-1,NA,NA,TRBJ2-5,TGCGCCAGCAGCTTCCGGGACAACCAAGAGACCCAGTACTTC,CASSFRDNQETQYF
TRBV18,TRBD1,NA,TRBJ1-1,TGTGCCAGCTCACCCCTCCCGGGACAGGGGCAGGCTGAAGCTTTCTTT,CASSPLPGQGQAEAFF
TRBV5-1,TRBD2,once,TRBJ2-1,TGCGCCAGCAGCTTCGGCGGCGGGAGGGTAGAGGAGCAGTTCTTC,CASSFGGGRVEEQFF
TRBV11-2,NA,NA,TRBJ2-3,TGTGCCAGCAGCGATTGGAGGTCTTGGGATACGCAGTATTTT,CASSDWRSWDTQYF
TRBV2,TRBD2,once,TRBJ2-1,TGTGCCAGGACCCTGTTGAGCGGGAGGGCCGGGAATGAGCAGTTCTTC,CARTLLSGRAGNEQFF
TRBV10-1,TRBD1,NA,TRBJ2-3,TGCGCCAGCAGTGACCCTAGGGACAGGTCTAGCACAGATACGCAGTATTTT,CASSDPRDRSSTDTQYF
TRBV21-1,NA,NA,TRBJ1-1,TGTGCCAGCAGCTCCCCCGACAAGGGTCCAGCTTTCTTT,CASSSPDKGPAFF
TRBV7-9,NA,NA,TRBJ2-7,TGTGCCAGCAGCCCCCCCGGCGGTGTGTACTACGAGCAGTACTTC,CASSPPGGVYYEQYF
TRBV14,NA,NA,TRBJ2-7,TGTGCCAGCAGCCAGACGATAGGGATGCAGTACTTC,CASSQTIGMQYF
TRBV12-2,NA,NA,TRBJ2-1,TGTGCAAGTCGCAGGGTAGGGGCCGGGGATGAGCAGTTCTTC,CASRRVGAGDEQFF
TRBV7-9,NA,NA,TRBJ2-3,TGTGCCAGCAGTTACCCCGGGACAAACACAGATACGCAGTATTTT,CASSYPGTNTDTQYF
TRBV18,NA,NA,TRBJ2-2,TGTGCCAGCTCACCAACAGACTACTCCGGGGAGCTGTTTTTT,CASSPTDYSGELFF
TRBV28,NA,NA,TRBJ1-1,TGTGCCAGCAGTTCCAACCCCCTTTTCCCGAGCGCTGAAGCTTTCTTT,CASSSNPLFPSAEAFF
TRBV6-6,NA,NA,TRBJ2-1,TGTGCCAGCAGTCCAGACAGAAGCTCCTACAATGAGCAGTTCTTC,CASSPDRSSYNEQFF
TRBV10-3,TRBD2,once,TRBJ2-6,TGTGCCATCAGTGAGTCGAAAGAGCGGGAGACCTTGGGCGTTGGGGCCAACGTCCTGACTTTC,CAISESKERETLGVGANVLTF
TRBV27,NA,NA,TRBJ1-4,TGTGCCAGCAGTCCAAACTACCCCCCGTACGAACTGTTTTTT,CASSPNYPPYELFF
TRBV5-6,TRBD1,NA,TRBJ1-5,TGTGCCAGCAGCTTGAGGTCAGGGGGTCAGCCCCAGCATTTT,CASSLRSGGQPQHF
TRBV29-1,TRBD2,once,TRBJ2-7,TGCAGCGTTGAATTGGCGCGGGGAGGGTACGAGCAGTACTTC,CSVELARGGYEQYF
TRBV4-1,TRBD2,NA,TRBJ2-7,TGCGCCAGCAGCCAAGGTCTAGCGGGGCCCTACGAGCAGTACTTC,CASSQGLAGPYEQYF
TRBV2,TRBD1,NA,TRBJ2-3,TGTGCCAGCAGTGGAATAGGGACAGGGGGTACCGTCGATACGCAGTATTTT,CASSGIGTGGTVDTQYF
TRBV5-4,TRBD2,NA,TRBJ2-7,TGTGCCAGCAGCACCATAGCGGGAGGTGACGAGCAGTACTTC,CASSTIAGGDEQYF
TRBV7-9,TRBD2,NA,TRBJ2-7,TGTGCCAGCAGCTTAGCGGGGCTAGCGGGAGGCCACGAGCAGTACTTC,CASSLAGLAGGHEQYF
TRBV11-2,NA,NA,TRBJ1-4,TGTGCCAGCAGCTTAACGACCGGGACGGGGGAACTGTTTTTT,CASSLTTGTGELFF
TRBV27,NA,NA,TRBJ2-2,TGTGCCAGCACCTTCGAACTAGGTCTGTACACCGGGGAGCTGTTTTTT,CASTFELGLYTGELFF
TRBV27,TRBD2,NA,TRBJ2-1,TGTGCCAGCAGTCCGGGACTAGCGATTAATGAGCAGTTCTTC,CASSPGLAINEQFF
TRBV2,TRBD1,NA,TRBJ2-7,TGTGCCAGCAGCGAACTGTTAACAGGGGGCTTTTTCTACGAGCAGTACTTC,CASSELLTGGFFYEQYF
TRBV19,TRBD1,NA,TRBJ2-1,TGTGCCAGTAGCGGCGCACAGGGGGGAAGCTACAATGAGCAGTTCTTC,CASSGAQGGSYNEQFF
TRBV27,NA,once,TRBJ2-7,TGTGCCAGCAGTTTATCGCCCAACCAGGGTTACGAGCAGTACTTC,CASSLSPNQGYEQYF
TRBV28,NA,NA,TRBJ2-7,TGTGCCAGCAGGAGGGCCGCATCGGTATGGAACGAGCAGTACTTC,CASRRAASVWNEQYF
TRBV4-2,TRBD1,NA,TRBJ1-2,TGTGCCAGCAGCCAAAAGACAGGGGCAAATGGCTACACCTTC,CASSQKTGANGYTF
TRBV7-9,NA,NA,TRBJ2-1,TGTGCCAGCAGCTTATTCTCTCGCTCTGGACTAACCTACAATGAGCAGTTCTTC,CASSLFSRSGLTYNEQFF
TRBV27,TRBD1,NA,TRBJ2-3,TGTGCCAGCAGTACCCGGACAGGGGGGGATACGCAGTATTTT,CASSTRTGGDTQYF
TRBV15,TRBD2,NA,TRBJ2-5,TGTGCCACCAGCAGATTGGGACTATCGGGAGGGCCTCGGCAAGAGACCCAGTACTTC,CATSRLGLSGGPRQETQYF
TRBV5-1,NA,NA,TRBJ2-1,TGCGCCAGCAGAGACCTCGGCTCCTACAATGAGCAGTTCTTC,CASRDLGSYNEQFF
TRBV11-2,NA,NA,TRBJ2-7,TGTGCCAGCAGTTTGGACAGTTACGAGCAGTACTTC,CASSLDSYEQYF
TRBV9,NA,NA,TRBJ2-2,TGTGCCAGCAGGGAAGAAAACACCGGGGAGCTGTTTTTT,CASREENTGELFF
TRBV9,TRBD2,NA,TRBJ2-1,TGTGCCAGCAGCCTCACGGGCGGGAGCTCCTACAATGAGCAGTTCTTC,CASSLTGGSSYNEQFF
TRBV7-2,NA,NA,TRBJ2-3,TGTGCCAGCAGCTTCTCCTTAGGGGGAGAAACAGATACGCAGTATTTT,CASSFSLGGETDTQYF
TRBV2,NA,NA,TRBJ1-1,TGTGCCAGCAGCAATACAGGAGTGAACACTGAAGCTTTCTTT,CASSNTGVNTEAFF
TRBV27,NA,NA,TRBJ2-7,TGTGCCAGCAGTCCCCTAGCCCCACACGAGCAGTACTTC,CASSPLAPHEQYF
TRBV20-1,NA,NA,TRBJ2-7,TGCAGTGCTATCCTACTCGAGCAGTACTTC,CSAILLEQYF